This T cell receptor (beta chain) was observed in a study of shared T cell receptors in the human thymus. The germline V gene has CDR1 SGHDN and CDR2 FVKESK. The CDR3 is 16 residues long. V lost 0 bases and J lost 8; bases outside the gene matches: 9. Repertoires were generated with immunoSEQ multiplex PCR, while TCRdb's copy carries only in-frame clones and drops some. The data contain about 660,000 clones, roughly 90% of them singletons. These same data were also listed under a study on human thymus T cells. That report notes: Donors were healthy Finnish babies undergoing corrective operations for congenital heart defects. Surgeons resected thymus tissue during corrective heart surgery. Thymic repertoires of unrelated individuals were reported in related research to overlap highly.

The specimen sequenced was thymocytes. This chain uses TRBV14 with TRBJ1-1; 10 bases are shared with TRBD1. The clonotype comes from a boy under two years old with a congenital heart defect. In DNA, the CDR3 is TGTGCCAGCAGCCAAGAGTGTCAGGACAGGGGGGGGGAAGCTTTCTTT. Translating it yields CASSQECQDRGGEAFF. Supplemented by reference TRBV14 and TRBJ1-1, the full variable domain reads EAGVTQFPSHSVIEKGQTVTLRCDPISGHDNLYWYRRVMGKEIKFLLHFVKESKQDESGMPNNRFLAERTGGTYSTLKVQPAELEDSGVYFCASSQECQDRGGEAFFGQGTRLTVV.